Sequencing of this T cell receptor (beta chain) was carried out in a study of shared clonotypes between healthy human individuals. The assay was immunoSEQ multiplex PCR, and TCRdb's table has in-frame clones only and misses some. In the table there are some 2.3 million clones, 85% to 95% of which are singletons. V was clipped by 6 bases and J by 8 bases; unmatched bases: 9. Germline V gene lookup returns CDR1 MNHEY and CDR2 SVGAGI. The CDR3 loop spans 14 amino acids. Input material: naive CD4+ T cells from PBMCs. As for subset: CD45RA+ positively selected. This chain joins TRBV6-5 and TRBJ2-3; 9 nucleotides line up with TRBD1. The sequence derives from a man younger than 35 in good health. Some clones in this sample may be carry-over from other donors' samples. The chain's CDR3 is CASSRRDRASTQYF. The CDR3 DNA sequence: TGTGCCAGCAGCCGCCGGGACAGGGCAAGTACGCAGTATTTT.